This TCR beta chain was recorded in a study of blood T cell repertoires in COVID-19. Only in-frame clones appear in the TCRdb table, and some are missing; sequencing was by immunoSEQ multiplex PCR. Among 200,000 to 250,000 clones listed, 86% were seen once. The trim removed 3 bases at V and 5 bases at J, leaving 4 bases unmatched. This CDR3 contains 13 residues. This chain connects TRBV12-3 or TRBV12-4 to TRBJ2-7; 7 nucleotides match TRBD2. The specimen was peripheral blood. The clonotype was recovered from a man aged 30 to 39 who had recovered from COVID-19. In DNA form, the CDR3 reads TGTGCCAGCAGTTTGAGCGGGGCCCACGAGCAGTACTTC. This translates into CASSLSGAHEQYF.